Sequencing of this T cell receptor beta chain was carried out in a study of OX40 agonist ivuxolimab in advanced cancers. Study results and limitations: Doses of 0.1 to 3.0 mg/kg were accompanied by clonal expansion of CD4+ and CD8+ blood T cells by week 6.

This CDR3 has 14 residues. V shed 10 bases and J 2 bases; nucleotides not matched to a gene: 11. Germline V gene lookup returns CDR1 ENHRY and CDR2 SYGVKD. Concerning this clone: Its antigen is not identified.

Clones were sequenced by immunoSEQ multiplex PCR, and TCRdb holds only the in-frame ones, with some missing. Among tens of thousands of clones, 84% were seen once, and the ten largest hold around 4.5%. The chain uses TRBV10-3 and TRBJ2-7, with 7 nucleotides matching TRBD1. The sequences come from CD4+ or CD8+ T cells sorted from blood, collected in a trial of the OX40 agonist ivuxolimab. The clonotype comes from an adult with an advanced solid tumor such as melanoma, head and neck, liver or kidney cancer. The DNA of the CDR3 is TGTGCCACCGAGCGACAGGGTGAGCCCTACGAGCAGTACTTC. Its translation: CATERQGEPYEQYF.